This paragraph covers one T cell receptor (beta chain) sequence. Its antigen is unidentified. Different DNA sequences within this sample yield the same CDR3. The data were taken from a study of cytomegalovirus exposure and HLA in healthy donors. Study-wide findings and caveats: 150 or so TCR beta chains were listed as cytomegalovirus-associated. In a later analysis, TCR association rates varied by HLA locus: DRB1 most, HLA-C fewest. High specificity and sensitivity for cytomegalovirus status were reported for the classifier.

Germline CDR1 reads GTSNPN; CDR2 reads SVGIG (reference sequence). V lost 3 bases and J 8 bases, leaving 7 bases between the germline ends. There are 11 residues in the CDR3. This PCR relied on a set of 60 Vbeta primers and 13 Jbeta primers. How the authors handled the data: Roughly 11 million of the roughly 80 million unique TCR beta chains counted in a later analysis were shared. TCRdb keeps only in-frame clones here, not all; method: immunoSEQ multiplex PCR. V and J calls and clone size are those listed in that table; D and trimming were worked out from the DNA. The sample comprises 150,000 to 200,000 clones, more than 60% of which are singletons, and 2% to 3% rests with the top ten.

The rearrangement links TRBV30 to TRBJ1-4; D perhaps matches TRBD1 (5 bases). The sequence was obtained from a human donor in good health. Source material: PBMCs. The CDR3 nucleotides are TGTGCCTGGAGCGGGGGGGAAAAACTGTTTTTT. This sequence encodes CAWSGGEKLFF.